This TCR beta chain was sequenced in a study of regulatory T cells in long-lasting Graves disease. V was trimmed by 0 bases and J by 3 bases, leaving 12 bases between them. The CDR3 extends over 16 amino acids. Germline values: CDR1 SGHRS, CDR2 YFSETQ. Time point defined: newly diagnosed GD, antithyroid drugs for less than 3 months. PBMCs provided the RNA from which the TCR library was made. Arm-PCR of CDR3 regions with iRepertoire HTBI primers generated TCR beta libraries. TCRdb redid the calling of the multiplex PCR reads with MiXCR, one entry per CDR3 protein. The sample contains around 360,000 distinct CDR3 sequences, 15% to 20% of which appear only once. These sequences were also reported in another study, on T cells in Graves' hyperthyroidism and ophthalmopathy.

The receptor comes from a woman under 30 with Graves disease. The sample in question was peripheral blood mononuclear cells (PBMCs), obtained at new diagnosis, from a patient treated with antithyroid drugs. J is TRBJ2-2 and V is TRBV5-1; D may be TRBD1 or TRBD2 (5 bases each). This CDR3 reads CASSLVGPHDTGELFF. The DNA for the CDR3 is TGCGCCAGCAGCTTGGTGGGACCTCATGACACCGGGGAGCTGTTTTTT.